The 21 T cell receptor beta chains reported below all come from one sample, sequenced in a study of blood T cells in healthy people across ages. Together with a sample-barcoded 5' primer, a J-beta primer mix was included in a second PCR lasting roughly 6 to 12 cycles. TCRdb recomputed calls from the 5' RACE reads with MiXCR, one row per CDR3 protein. Found here are 1.5 million to 2 million distinct CDR3 sequences, around 50% of them singletons; the top ten hold roughly 2%. Sequenced sample: blood. All receptors derive from a woman between 35 and 50 years old in good health.

This clonotype appeared a few times. This chain links TRBV5-1 with TRBJ1-2; 10 bases align to TRBD1. The V gene's germline CDR1 is SGHRS and CDR2 YFSETQ. This CDR3 comprises 17 residues. V was clipped by 4 bases and J by 2 bases; unmatched bases: 11. This CDR3 is CASSATGQGMWNYGYTF. The CDR3 nucleotides are TGCGCCAGCAGCGCCACGGGACAGGGGATGTGGAACTATGGCTACACCTTC.

J is TRBJ1-4 and V is TRBV5-1; D perhaps matches TRBD1 (5 bases). Germline loops: CDR1 SGHRS, CDR2 YFSETQ. The CDR3 has 15 residues. V was clipped by 1 base and J by 7 bases, with 14 bases between them. The CDR3 protein is CASSLSTVSGEKLFF. The DNA of the CDR3 is TGCGCCAGCAGCTTGTCGACAGTCTCGGGTGAAAAACTGTTTTTT.

This clonotype was found a few times. The V gene is TRBV4-2, the J gene TRBJ2-3; TRBD2 is a possible D gene (7 bases). Trimming stripped 4 bases from V and 2 bases from J, with 19 bases between. The length of the CDR3 is 17 residues. Germline CDR1 reads LGHNA; CDR2 reads YNFKEQ. In DNA, the CDR3 is TGTGCCAGCAGCCGACAAAACGAGGGGGGGGTCACAGATACGCAGTATTTT. It translates to CASSRQNEGGVTDTQYF.

The V and J genes are TRBV10-3 and TRBJ1-2; perhaps TRBD1 as D (5 bases). The CDR3 spans 12 residues. Germline V lookup: CDR1 ENHRY, CDR2 SYGVKD. The V gene lost 10 bases and the J gene lost 7 bases, with 16 bases spanning the gap. CDR3 region: CATRAQGGGYTF. The CDR3 DNA reads TGTGCCACTCGAGCGCAGGGTGGTGGCTACACCTTC.

V and J are TRBV6-6 and TRBJ1-2; 7 bases map to TRBD1. Per the germline V gene, CDR1 is MNHNY and CDR2 is SVGAGI (reference sequence). The CDR3 runs to 14 residues. Unmatched junction bases numbered 2, after V lost 2 bases and J lost 2 bases. CDR3 nucleotide sequence: TGTGCCAGCAGTTACCAGGGGGAGAACTATGGCTACACCTTC. Its translation is CASSYQGENYGYTF.

This chain joins TRBV24-1 and TRBJ2-1, with 11 positions matching TRBD2. The V and J ends lost 0 bases and 4 bases, in that order; junction bases with no gene match: 7. This CDR3 has 18 amino acids. The germline CDR1 and CDR2 sequences are KGHDR and SFDVKD. CDR3 nucleotides: TGTGCCACCAGTGATTTGCGAGGGCTAGCGGGGGGTTACAATGAGCAGTTCTTC. The encoded protein is CATSDLRGLAGGYNEQFF.

The gene calls are TRBV29-1 and TRBJ1-1; D perhaps matches TRBD1 (6 bases). Looked up from germline, CDR1 is SQVTM and CDR2 is ANQGSEA. Trimming removed 7 bases at V and 0 bases at J, with 12 bases between. This CDR3 is built from 13 residues. The CDR3 region has the DNA TGCAGCGACGGACAGCGCATGAACACTGAAGCTTTCTTT. Encoded protein: CSDGQRMNTEAFF.

The gene calls are TRBV7-2 and TRBJ2-5, with D perhaps TRBD2 (5 bases). Trimming stripped 5 bases from V and 7 bases from J, with 17 bases between. The CDR3 is 14 residues long. Germline loops: CDR1 SGHTA, CDR2 FQGNSA. The CDR3 DNA follows: TGTGCCAGCAGCACCCCGGGGAGCCGGGGGACCCAGTACTTC. Residues: CASSTPGSRGTQYF.

This clonotype has a handful of counts. The gene calls are TRBV7-9 and TRBJ2-3; D could derive from TRBD1 or TRBD2 (5 bases each). From germline, CDR1 is SEHNR and CDR2 FQNEAQ (reference sequence). The CDR3 length is 16 residues. Trimming removed 1 base at V and 3 bases at J, with 14 bases between. Here the CDR3 DNA reads TGTGCCAGCAGCTTAGGAAGAGGGGCCCGGACAGATACGCAGTATTTT. Protein: CASSLGRGARTDTQYF.

This clonotype has more than one count but fewer than ten. The chain links TRBV5-1 to TRBJ2-1, with 10 bases that match TRBD2. Germline CDR1 reads SGHRS; CDR2 reads YFSETQ. CDR3 length equals 16 residues. After removal of 0 bases from V and 7 bases from J, the junction contained 7 bases not matched to a gene. This chain's CDR3 is CASSLVAGGTGNEQFF. For the CDR3, the DNA is TGCGCCAGCAGCTTGGTAGCGGGGGGCACCGGAAATGAGCAGTTCTTC.

The V and J genes are TRBV7-6 and TRBJ1-2, with D tentatively TRBD1 (6 bases). The germline CDR1 and CDR2 sequences are SGHVS and FNYEAQ. V lost 0 bases and J lost 5, with 16 bases in between. This CDR3 has 16 residues. As DNA, the CDR3 is TGTGCCAGCAGCTTAGCCTCAGGACGGGGGGCATATGGCTACACCTTC. It translates to CASSLASGRGAYGYTF. The full variable domain, with the rest looked up from reference TRBV7-6 and TRBJ1-2, is GAGVSQSPRYKVTKRGQDVALRCDPISGHVSLYWYRQALGQGPEFLTYFNYEAQQDKSGLPNDRFSAERPEGSISTLTIQRTEQRDSAMYRCASSLASGRGAYGYTFGSGTRLTVV.

The chain recombines TRBV6-5 with TRBJ2-3; no reliable D call. The germline V and J ends were trimmed by 5 bases and 4 bases, with 10 bases remaining between them. The germline CDR1 and CDR2 sequences are MNHEY and SVGAGI. The CDR3 contains 13 residues. The CDR3 region is CASSRYYADTQYF. The CDR3 DNA reads TGTGCCAGCAGTCGATATTACGCAGATACGCAGTATTTT.

In this sample, this clonotype turned up once. This chain uses TRBV7-2 with TRBJ1-5; D not certain. Per the germline V gene, CDR1 is SGHTA and CDR2 is FQGNSA. The CDR3 runs 16 residues. Trimming shortened V by 3 bases and J by 2 bases, and 14 bases separated the two germline ends. The CDR3 here is CASSFYSAGRNQPQHF. CDR3 bases: TGTGCCAGCAGCTTCTACTCGGCAGGCCGCAATCAGCCCCAGCATTTT.

This clonotype was counted only a few times. The CDR3 DNA sequence: TGTGCCAGCAGCCAAGATGGGAGCTCCTATAATTCACCCCTCCACTTT. This encodes CASSQDGSSYNSPLHF. The V and J genes are TRBV4-2 and TRBJ1-6; D unclear. The CDR3 runs 16 residues. The germline gives CDR1 LGHNA, CDR2 YNFKEQ. V gave up 0 bases and J gave up 0 bases, with 6 bases separating them.

CDR3 DNA sequence: TGTGCCAGCTCACCACAAACCGTCGGGGGACAGCCCGCCATTCAGTACTTC. Encoded protein: CASSPQTVGGQPAIQYF. The chain links TRBV18 to TRBJ2-4, with TRBD1 as a possible D gene (7 bases). Germline values: CDR1 KGHSH, CDR2 LQKENI. This CDR3 contains 17 residues. Deletions cut 1 base from V and 9 bases from J, with 22 bases between.

The chain joins TRBV20-1 to TRBJ1-2; D remains unclear. Trimming left V 6 bases short and J 9 bases short, with 11 bases between. This CDR3 contains 10 residues. Per the germline V gene, CDR1 is DFQATT and CDR2 is SNEGSKA (reference sequence). CDR3 sequence (DNA): TGCAGTGCGAGACCCGGTAGCTACACCTTC. Its protein is CSARPGSYTF.

V gene TRBV5-1 combines with J gene TRBJ2-1; no firm D call. The CDR3 loop spans 14 amino acids. The V end lost 5 bases, the J end lost 3 bases, and 12 bases lay between the germline ends. The germline V gene encodes CDR1 SGHRS and CDR2 YFSETQ. The CDR3 here is CASSHFADYNEQFF. The CDR3 nucleotides read TGCGCCAGCAGTCACTTCGCAGACTACAATGAGCAGTTCTTC. Full variable domain (rest looked up from reference TRBV5-1 and TRBJ2-1): KAGVTQTPRYLIKTRGQQVTLSCSPISGHRSVSWYQQTPGQGLQFLFEYFSETQRNKGNFPGRFSGRQFSNSRSEMNVSTLELGDSALYLCASSHFADYNEQFFGPGTRLTVL.

The gene calls are TRBV11-2 and TRBJ2-1; 8 bases fit TRBD2. The V gene's germline CDR1 is SGHAT and CDR2 FQNNGV. The junction had 9 bases not matched to a gene; V was cut back by 1 base and J by 1 base. The CDR3 contains 18 residues. CDR3: CASSLGPPGLGSYNEQFF. The CDR3 nucleotides read TGTGCCAGCAGCTTAGGACCCCCGGGACTAGGGTCCTACAATGAGCAGTTCTTC.

The chain employs TRBV7-2 and TRBJ1-3, with TRBD1 matching 7 bases. CDR3 size: 15 residues. The germline gives CDR1 SGHTA, CDR2 FQGNSA. J gave up 9 bases and V 5 bases, and 13 bases lay outside the gene matches. The CDR3 reads CASSPNTGASSTIYF. The CDR3, as DNA: TGTGCCAGCAGCCCCAATACAGGGGCGTCTAGCACCATATATTTT.

This clonotype was found a few times. The CDR3 nucleotides are TGTGCCAGCAGCACCGGGACTCGCTTCTCTGGGGCCAACGTCCTGACTTTC. Its protein is CASSTGTRFSGANVLTF. The genes are TRBV25-1 and TRBJ2-6; D perhaps matches TRBD2 (6 bases). The germline gives CDR1 MGHDK, CDR2 SYGVNS. Trimming stripped 6 bases from V and 0 bases from J, with 15 bases between. The CDR3 has 17 amino acids.

CDR3 sequence (DNA): TGTGCCAGCAGCTTAGGGGCGTCGGGGGTCAATCAGCCCCAGCATTTT. Protein sequence: CASSLGASGVNQPQHF. The V and J genes are TRBV13 and TRBJ1-5; the D gene is possibly TRBD1 (5 bases). V was pared by 0 bases and J by 3 bases, with 12 bases between. Germline V CDR1 and CDR2: PRHDT, FYEKMQ (reference sequence). This CDR3 spans 16 amino acids.